This T cell receptor beta chain was recovered during a study of T-cell reconstitution after alpha-beta-depleted transplantation in children. TCRbeta library construction was performed incorporating unique molecular identifiers. TCRdb processed the PCR reads anew with MiXCR; each CDR3 protein has one entry. The data contain over 85,000 distinct CDR3 sequences, less than 6% of them singletons. Overall study results and limits: T-cell counts and diversity were attributed mostly to newly produced T cells one year after transplant. Reportedly, only several hundred clones from non-depleted graft cells drove alpha-beta T-cell counts at about two months.

This clonotype appeared a few times. Its antigen is unidentified. The CDR3 has 14 residues. Trimming removed 5 bases from V and 3 bases from J; junction bases left unmatched: 9. CDR1 is SQVTM, CDR2 ANQGSEA, per germline. The source of this sequence is a female patient aged 2-10 years who had a stem cell transplant for Fanconi anemia, so the T cells may come from the graft donor. The specimen was PBMCs, mostly from graft donor cells, collected 60 days after TCRalphabeta/CD19-depleted stem cell transplant. J is TRBJ2-7 and V is TRBV29-1; the match to TRBD2 covers 8 bases. CDR3: CSVLGGRTNYEQYF. In DNA form, the CDR3 reads TGCAGCGTTTTGGGCGGGAGGACGAACTACGAGCAGTACTTC.